The 32 T cell receptor beta chains presented below share a single source sample, sequenced in a study of Ad26.COV2.S vaccination and SARS-CoV-2 variants. Treatment of the sample: around 19 received Ad26.COV2.S at low or high dose, single or two shots; about 5 received placebo; per-sample allocation not given. Day 63 after the first injection of vaccine or placebo was the sampling time. TCRdb keeps only in-frame clones here, not all; method: immunoSEQ multiplex PCR. The sample lists 240,000 or so clones, roughly 90% seen once, with about 10% in the top ten. Here the sequenced sample was peripheral blood, taken in a trial of Ad26.COV2.S vaccine versus placebo. Receptors originate from a person aged 18-60 years who received the Ad26.COV2.S COVID-19 vaccine or a placebo.

This chain uses TRBV19 with TRBJ2-1; D not certain. Germline-derived CDR1 and CDR2 are LNHDA and SQIVND (reference sequence). V was trimmed by 1 base and J by 8 bases, leaving 12 bases between them. CDR3 size: 14 residues. The DNA for the CDR3 is TGTGCCAGTAGTATAGCGGGCTTCCTCGATGAGCAGTTCTTC. The encoded protein is CASSIAGFLDEQFF.

This clone was seen more than once but under ten times. The gene calls are TRBV2 and TRBJ2-7; D could derive from TRBD1 or TRBD2 (5 bases each). Trimming shortened V by 5 bases and J by 4 bases, and 12 bases separated the two germline ends. Germline CDR1 is SNHLY and CDR2 is FYNNEI. The CDR3 covers 13 residues. The chain's CDR3 is CASSSDRLYEQYF. CDR3 coding DNA: TGTGCCAGCAGTAGTGACAGACTATACGAGCAGTACTTC.

This clone has just a few counts. The V call is TRBV5-1, the J call TRBJ1-1, with TRBD1 matching 9 bases. The CDR3 covers 15 residues. Looked up from germline, CDR1 is SGHRS and CDR2 is YFSETQ. V lost 0 bases and J lost 4; bases outside the gene matches: 4. Written as DNA, the CDR3 is TGCGCCAGCAGCTTGGCGGGACAGGGCCCCACTGAAGCTTTCTTT. This gives the protein CASSLAGQGPTEAFF.

The chain couples TRBV20-1 to TRBJ2-7, with D perhaps assigned TRBD1 or TRBD2 (5 bases each). The CDR3 contains 11 residues. Germline V gene data show CDR1 as DFQATT and CDR2 as SNEGSKA (reference sequence). In DNA form, the CDR3 reads TGCAGCGGGGACGCCGGCTTCGAGCAGTACTTC. Translating it yields CSGDAGFEQYF.

V gene TRBV29-1 combines with J gene TRBJ1-2; TRBD1 matches 8 bases. V shed 8 bases and J 2 bases; nucleotides not matched to a gene: 4. The CDR3 contains 12 residues. Germline lookup yields CDR1 SQVTM and CDR2 ANQGSEA. The CDR3 coding sequence is TGCAGCATAAGACAGGGGAACTATGGCTACACCTTC. The encoded protein is CSIRQGNYGYTF. The full variable domain, in which reference TRBV29-1 and TRBJ1-2 provide the parts outside the CDR3, is SAVISQKPSRDICQRGTSLTIQCQVDSQVTMMFWYRQQPGQSLTLIATANQGSEATYESGFVIDKFPISRPNLTFSTLTVSNMSPEDSSIYLCSIRQGNYGYTFGSGTRLTVV.

The V and J genes are TRBV7-9 and TRBJ2-5; 11 bases line up with TRBD1. This CDR3 has 14 amino acids. Germline CDR1 SEHNR, CDR2 FQNEAQ (reference sequence). Unmatched junction bases numbered 12, after V lost 7 bases and J lost 11 bases. CDR3 in amino acids: CASTMGQGVGVQYF. The DNA for the CDR3 is TGTGCCAGCACCATGGGACAGGGGGTGGGTGTTCAGTACTTC.

The chain employs TRBV28 and TRBJ2-7; 10 bases line up with TRBD1. Germline lookup yields CDR1 MDHEN and CDR2 SYDVKM. The CDR3 length is 14 residues. The V segment lost 5 bases and the J segment 2 bases; nucleotides outside the gene matches: 3. CDR3 sequence: CASSRGTGAYEQYF. CDR3 in DNA: TGTGCCAGCAGTAGAGGGACAGGGGCCTACGAGCAGTACTTC.

The chain has TRBV7-2 and TRBJ2-1; D gene unclear. The ends were cut back, 3 bases at V and 9 bases at J, with 12 bases in the middle. This CDR3 is 13 amino acids long. CDR1 SGHTA and CDR2 FQGNSA come from the germline V gene. The CDR3 here is CASSFGQTAEQFF. CDR3 sequence (DNA): TGTGCCAGCAGCTTCGGGCAAACGGCTGAGCAGTTCTTC. The full variable domain, in which reference TRBV7-2 and TRBJ2-1 provide the parts outside the CDR3, is GAGVSQSPSNKVTEKGKDVELRCDPISGHTALYWYRQSLGQGLEFLIYFQGNSAPDKSGLPSDRFSAERTGGSVSTLTIQRTQQEDSAVYLCASSFGQTAEQFFGPGTRLTVL.

This clone was observed a few times. The rearrangement uses TRBV30 and TRBJ2-1, with 13 bases identical to TRBD2. The CDR3 is 18 residues long. The germline gives CDR1 GTSNPN, CDR2 SVGIG (reference sequence). V lost 0 bases, J lost 8 bases, and 13 bases stayed unmatched. The CDR3 bases are TGTGCCTGGAGTGTACGGGGGAAAGGACTAGCGGGAGACCATGAGCAGTTCTTC. Protein product: CAWSVRGKGLAGDHEQFF.

The rearrangement links TRBV3-1 (or the pseudogene TRBV3-2) to TRBJ1-1, with a weak D call TRBD1 (6 bases). Looked up from germline, CDR1 is LGHDT and CDR2 is YNNKEL (reference sequence). The V gene lost 1 base and the J gene lost 8 bases, with 17 bases spanning the gap. This CDR3 spans 15 amino acids. The CDR3 nucleotides are TGTGCCAGCAGCCAAGCTACAGGGTTGATAATCGAAGCTTTCTTT. Translated: CASSQATGLIIEAFF.

This chain joins TRBV6-2 or TRBV6-3 and TRBJ2-1; D is unclear. Trimming cost V 2 bases and J 3 bases, with 17 bases left between them. Germline V lookup: CDR1 MNHEY, CDR2 SVGEGT. The CDR3 is 17 amino acids. The CDR3 sequence is CASSYPRQKLFYNEQFF. The DNA of the CDR3 is TGTGCCAGCAGTTACCCCCGCCAAAAGTTATTCTACAATGAGCAGTTCTTC.

The chain is built from TRBV18 and TRBJ1-2; the D gene is possibly TRBD1 (6 bases). Germline V CDR1 and CDR2: KGHSH, LQKENI. The CDR3 has 16 residues. V was shortened by 0 bases and J by 0 bases, with 11 bases between the two germline ends. In DNA, the CDR3 is TGTGCCAGCTCACCACCTAGGACAGAAGCTAACTATGGCTACACCTTC. Residues: CASSPPRTEANYGYTF.

The V call is TRBV19, the J call TRBJ1-5; no clear D. This CDR3 has 16 amino acids. V lost 0 bases and J lost 11, with 20 bases in between. Germline CDR1 reads LNHDA; CDR2 reads SQIVND (reference sequence). The CDR3 nucleotides read TGTGCCAGTAGTATAGATGGCGCCCCGATGAGAAAAGCCCAGCATTTT. It yields the protein CASSIDGAPMRKAQHF.

This clone was seen a handful of times. V is TRBV27 and J is TRBJ2-7; 7 bases fit TRBD2. This CDR3 is built from 15 residues. CDR1 and CDR2 (germline): MNHEY, SMNVEV (reference sequence). Germline trimming cut 10 bases from V and 7 bases from J; bases unmatched to any gene: 19. The CDR3 reads CATHPAGEGLGEQYF. DNA of the CDR3: TGTGCCACCCACCCCGCGGGAGAGGGTCTGGGGGAGCAGTACTTC.

The V and J genes are TRBV9 and TRBJ1-3, with unresolved D. Trimming cost V 0 bases and J 11 bases, with 9 bases left between them. CDR3 length: 12 amino acids. Germline assignment: CDR1 SGDLS and CDR2 YYNGEE. Here the CDR3 DNA reads TGTGCCAGCAGCGTAGAACGATACCCCATATATTTT. It is translated as CASSVERYPIYF.

The rearrangement uses TRBV28 and TRBJ2-3; weak D call: TRBD1 (5 bases). The germline V gene has CDR1 MDHEN and CDR2 SYDVKM. Trimming took 1 base from V and 14 from J, leaving 19 bases between them. This CDR3 has 14 residues. This CDR3 reads CASSLSRKMGLRYF. In nucleotides, the CDR3 is TGTGCCAGCAGTTTATCCAGAAAAATGGGGCTCCGGTATTTT.

V is TRBV6-5 and J is TRBJ1-2; 7 bases agree with TRBD1. Losses at the gene ends were 8 bases for V and 5 bases for J; bases not matched to a gene: 11. The CDR3 covers 14 residues. CDR1 MNHEY and CDR2 SVGAGI come from the germline V gene. The chain's CDR3 is CASRTSGGEYGYTF. The CDR3 bases are TGTGCCAGCCGAACTTCAGGGGGAGAATATGGCTACACCTTC.

V gene TRBV5-1 combines with J gene TRBJ1-5, with 7 bases aligning to TRBD1. This CDR3 spans 15 amino acids. Losses at the gene ends were 4 bases for V and 7 bases for J; bases not matched to a gene: 11. Germline assignment: CDR1 SGHRS and CDR2 YFSETQ. The CDR3 spells CASSPTTGDGQPQHF. CDR3 DNA: TGCGCCAGCAGCCCAACAACAGGGGACGGGCAGCCCCAGCATTTT.

The rearrangement links TRBV6-2 or TRBV6-3 to TRBJ1-6, with D unclear. The germline V gene encodes CDR1 MNHEY and CDR2 SVGEGT. Trimming removed 2 bases at V and 9 bases at J, with 2 bases between. The CDR3 covers 11 residues. The CDR3 sequence is CASSYGSPLHF. DNA for the CDR3: TGTGCCAGCAGTTACGGTTCACCCCTCCACTTT.

The rearrangement uses TRBV7-6 and TRBJ1-5; 8 bases line up with TRBD1. The germline CDR1 and CDR2 sequences are SGHVS and FNYEAQ. The CDR3 contains 14 residues. Trimming at V came to 5 bases and at J to 7 bases, leaving 7 bases not matched to a gene. The CDR3 loop is CASSRGQGGQPQHF. Written as DNA, the CDR3 is TGTGCCAGCAGCCGCGGACAGGGTGGGCAGCCCCAGCATTTT.

This clone was recorded once. The V call is TRBV6-2 or TRBV6-3, the J call TRBJ1-3; 7 bases agree with TRBD1. The germline gives CDR1 MNHEY, CDR2 SVGEGT. V lost 6 bases, J lost 4 bases, and 6 bases stayed unmatched. The CDR3 loop spans 14 amino acids. In DNA, the CDR3 is TGTGCCAGCAGCCCCCGGACAGGAGGAAACACCATATATTTT. It translates to CASSPRTGGNTIYF.

This chain uses TRBV11-2 with TRBJ1-4; 8 positions agree with TRBD1. The germline CDR1 and CDR2 sequences are SGHAT and FQNNGV. Unmatched junction bases numbered 1, after V lost 3 bases and J lost 7 bases. The length of the CDR3 is 13 residues. CDR3 sequence: CASSFGQGEKLFF. CDR3 bases: TGTGCCAGCAGCTTTGGACAGGGTGAAAAACTGTTTTTT.

This CDR3 reads CASSVKGLAGTGELFF. The CDR3 DNA is TGTGCCAGCAGTGTAAAGGGCCTCGCCGGGACCGGGGAGCTGTTTTTT. The chain is built from TRBV6-1 and TRBJ2-2; D is undetermined. The ends were cut back, 4 bases at V and 5 bases at J, with 17 bases in the middle. This CDR3 comprises 16 residues. In germline, CDR1 is MNHNS, CDR2 SASEGT.

The CDR3: CACGQRGDIQYF. The CDR3 bases are TGTGCCTGCGGGCAGCGGGGGGACATTCAGTACTTC. The rearrangement uses TRBV30 and TRBJ2-4, with 9 positions matching TRBD2. Germline loops: CDR1 GTSNPN, CDR2 SVGIG (reference sequence). V gave up 6 bases and J gave up 8 bases; unmatched junction bases: 5. The CDR3 is 12 residues long.

Turning to this clone: In the same sample, other DNA sequences code for this CDR3. This chain links TRBV28 with TRBJ1-5; D is unresolved. The CDR3 runs to 12 residues. CDR1 and CDR2 from the germline V gene are MDHEN and SYDVKM. V gave up 7 bases and J gave up 2 bases, with 6 bases separating them. The CDR3 DNA reads TGTGCCAGCAAAGACGGCAATCAGCCCCAGCATTTT. Its protein is CASKDGNQPQHF.

The chain combines TRBV30 with TRBJ1-3; D uncertain. V lost 2 bases, J lost 2 bases, and 7 bases lay in between. The CDR3 runs 13 residues. The germline gives CDR1 GTSNPN, CDR2 SVGIG (reference sequence). CDR3 loop: CAWSWEPGNTIYF. Written as DNA, the CDR3 is TGTGCCTGGAGTTGGGAACCTGGAAACACCATATATTTT.

This chain uses TRBV18 with TRBJ2-1; 11 nucleotides align to TRBD2. CDR3 length: 15 amino acids. Germline values: CDR1 KGHSH, CDR2 LQKENI. The V gene end was trimmed by 2 bases and the J gene end by 9 bases; junction bases not matched to a gene: 6. The CDR3, as DNA: TGTGCCAGCTCACCAATTACTAGCGGGGGAGGTGAGCAGTTCTTC. Its translation is CASSPITSGGGEQFF.

The V and J genes are TRBV11-3 and TRBJ2-7; 10 bases fit TRBD2. Germline V gene lookup returns CDR1 SGHNT and CDR2 YENEEA. The CDR3 totals 16 residues. Trimming removed 5 bases from V and 6 bases from J; junction bases left unmatched: 13. In DNA, the CDR3 is TGTGCCAGCAGCCCGAGTAGAGCGGGAGGGCCCAGCGAGCAGTACTTC. Protein: CASSPSRAGGPSEQYF.

V is TRBV27 and J is TRBJ2-6; 7 nucleotides line up with TRBD1. CDR1 and CDR2 from the germline V gene are MNHEY and SMNVEV (reference sequence). This CDR3 is 15 amino acids long. Trimming cost V 6 bases and J 4 bases; bases outside gene matches: 6. The CDR3 bases are TGTGCCAGCAGGGCCGACAGGGTCGGGGCCAACGTCCTGACTTTC. It specifies CASRADRVGANVLTF.

The chain uses TRBV10-3 and TRBJ1-1, with D uncertain. Germline loops: CDR1 ENHRY, CDR2 SYGVKD. The V gene lost 7 bases and the J gene lost 6 bases, with 12 bases spanning the gap. This CDR3 has 12 residues. In DNA form, the CDR3 reads TGTGCCATCACTTCCGGGAGGGCTGAAGCTTTCTTT. Protein sequence: CAITSGRAEAFF.

V and J are TRBV7-2 and TRBJ2-3, with D possibly TRBD2 on 5 matching bases. V lost 3 bases to trimming and J lost 4 bases, with 17 bases between them. This CDR3 comprises 16 residues. CDR1 and CDR2 (germline): SGHTA, FQGNSA. The CDR3 sequence: CASSLNRGSFSDTQYF. The CDR3 region has the DNA TGTGCCAGCAGCTTGAATCGAGGGAGTTTCTCAGATACGCAGTATTTT.

The V call is TRBV7-2, the J call TRBJ1-6, with D perhaps matching TRBD1 (5 bases). Germline assignment: CDR1 SGHTA and CDR2 FQGNSA. The CDR3 loop spans 13 amino acids. Trimming stripped 3 bases from V and 5 bases from J, with 5 bases between. Written as DNA, the CDR3 is TGTGCCAGCAGCTTGACAGATAATTCACCCCTCCACTTT. Its protein product is CASSLTDNSPLHF.